This T cell receptor (beta chain) was retrieved from a study of T cell repertoires in cytomegalovirus infection. Whole-study findings and limits: Summed public TCR beta family frequency identified CMV carriers bearing the relevant HLA.

V lost 7 bases and J lost 5; bases outside the gene matches: 10. The CDR3 runs 16 residues. Via MiXCR, TCRdb re-called the reads, giving one row per CDR3 protein. The sample contains about 270,000 distinct CDR3 sequences, under 25% of which appear only once. Comment on this clonotype: What it binds is unknown.

The J gene is TRBJ2-3, the V gene TRBV12-3 or TRBV12-4; TRBD2 aligns across 12 bases. This sequence was found in a human donor in good health (CMV status not recorded). Some clones in this sample may be carry-over from other donors' samples. The specimen was cultured PBMCs, collected from culture after CMV antigen stimulation. CDR3 sequence: CASTPWTSGAQDTQYF. DNA for the CDR3: TGTGCCAGCACCCCCTGGACTAGCGGGGCCCAAGATACGCAGTATTTT.